This T cell receptor (beta chain) was observed in a study of identical twins. TCRdb used MiXCR to reprocess the 5' RACE reads, holding one entry per CDR3 protein. The repertoire holds nearly 900,000 distinct CDR3 sequences, with about 12% as singletons. This clonotype was counted between two and nine times. The CDR3 has 14 residues. The V and J ends lost 6 bases and 5 bases, in that order; junction bases with no gene match: 8. Germline V gives CDR1 SQVTM, CDR2 ANQGSEA. The same data also went into a second study, on yellow fever vaccine responses in identical twins.

The V and J genes are TRBV29-1 and TRBJ2-2, with 8 bases aligning to TRBD1. The sample taken for sequencing was PBMCs. The receptor was isolated from a woman aged 18 to 35 in good health. The CDR3 DNA sequence: TGCAGCGTGCTCTCAGGGGGCAGAACCGGGGAGCTGTTTTTT. It is translated as CSVLSGGRTGELFF.